The 32 T cell receptor beta chains listed next were all sequenced from one sample in a study of blood T cell repertoires in COVID-19. The repertoire was sequenced with immunoSEQ multiplex PCR; TCRdb's copy has only in-frame clones and lacks some. Seen here are some 100,000 clones, 80% to 95% observed once, and the top ten hold around 1%. The sample comprised peripheral blood. These receptors all come from a man in his 60s with acute or convalescent COVID-19.

The chain carries TRBV6-5 and TRBJ1-2, with D unresolved. The CDR3 is 13 amino acids. V was pared by 6 bases and J by 4 bases, with 12 bases between. CDR1 MNHEY and CDR2 SVGAGI come from the germline V gene. CDR3 nucleotide sequence: TGTGCCAGCAGCCCAACAAAGTTCTATGGCTACACCTTC. Its protein is CASSPTKFYGYTF.

This clone has more than one count but fewer than ten. CDR3 in DNA: TGTGCCATCAGTGGAGGGCTGACTAATGAAAAACTGTTTTTT. Translated: CAISGGLTNEKLFF. The chain combines TRBV10-3 with TRBJ1-4; D is unresolved. The germline CDR1 and CDR2 sequences are ENHRY and SYGVKD. V lost 4 bases, J lost 2 bases, and 8 bases lay in between. CDR3 length: 14 residues.

The CDR3 loop reads CASSLAVTGELFF. Here the CDR3 DNA reads TGCGCCAGCAGCTTGGCCGTCACCGGGGAGCTGTTTTTT. The chain links TRBV5-1 to TRBJ2-2; unclear D gene. The CDR3 runs 13 residues. V shed 0 bases and J shed 4 bases, with 4 bases lying between them. Germline V gene sequence: CDR1 SGHRS, CDR2 YFSETQ. The complete variable domain, with remaining parts taken from reference TRBV5-1 and TRBJ2-2, reads KAGVTQTPRYLIKTRGQQVTLSCSPISGHRSVSWYQQTPGQGLQFLFEYFSETQRNKGNFPGRFSGRQFSNSRSEMNVSTLELGDSALYLCASSLAVTGELFFGEGSRLTVL.

The chain carries TRBV28 and TRBJ1-6; D is possibly TRBD1 (6 bases). With 3 bases removed from V and 7 bases from J, the gap between germline ends came to 13 bases. This CDR3 is 15 amino acids long. Germline CDR1 reads MDHEN; CDR2 reads SYDVKM. CDR3 in DNA: TGTGCCAGCAGTTTCGGGACATCCTTAAATTCACCCCTCCACTTT. Its protein product is CASSFGTSLNSPLHF.

This clone was observed a single time. This chain joins TRBV11-2 and TRBJ1-1; 9 nucleotides agree with TRBD1. This CDR3 is built from 14 residues. With V trimmed by 5 bases and J by 1 base, 2 bases remained unmatched. Germline V CDR1 and CDR2: SGHAT, FQNNGV. The CDR3 DNA is TGTGCCAGCAGCCGGGACAGGGCGAACACTGAAGCTTTCTTT. Amino acid sequence: CASSRDRANTEAFF.

V is TRBV1 and J is TRBJ1-1; the table calls TRBD1, which could not be checked here. TRBV1 is a pseudogene. The CDR3 consists of 17 residues. The CDR3 is CTSTLGTGDYMNTEAFF. For the CDR3, the DNA is TGCACCAGCACGCTTGGGACAGGGGATTACATGAACACTGAAGCTTTCTTT.

The rearrangement uses TRBV29-1 and TRBJ2-1, with TRBD1 matching 9 bases. The trim removed 6 bases at V and 6 bases at J, leaving 6 bases unmatched. The CDR3 has 13 amino acids. Germline-derived CDR1 and CDR2 are SQVTM and ANQGSEA. CDR3 sequence reads: CSVWTGVGNEQFF. The CDR3 DNA reads TGCAGCGTGTGGACAGGGGTAGGCAATGAGCAGTTCTTC.

The chain carries TRBV5-6 and TRBJ2-7; 7 bases are a match to TRBD1. The CDR3 is 12 amino acids. V was clipped by 2 bases and J by 6 bases; unmatched bases: 2. Germline V gives CDR1 SGHDT, CDR2 YYEEEE. The CDR3 reads CASSLQGFEQYV. In DNA, the CDR3 is TGTGCCAGCAGCTTACAGGGGTTCGAGCAGTACGTC.

The chain has TRBV9 and TRBJ2-5; a possible D gene is TRBD2 (6 bases). Trimming stripped 0 bases from V and 4 bases from J, with 13 bases between. CDR3 length: 15 residues. Germline V lookup: CDR1 SGDLS, CDR2 YYNGEE. The CDR3 nucleotides are TGTGCCAGCAGCGTAGGGGCAGGGAGGATAGAGACCCAGTACTTC. Its translation: CASSVGAGRIETQYF.

The V gene is TRBV7-9, the J gene TRBJ1-4; D uncertain. CDR3 length equals 16 residues. Trimming cost V 1 base and J 6 bases, with 15 bases left between them. Germline lookup yields CDR1 SEHNR and CDR2 FQNEAQ (reference sequence). CDR3 protein: CASSLGTGFNDEKLFF. The CDR3 DNA sequence: TGTGCCAGCAGCTTAGGCACGGGGTTTAATGATGAAAAACTGTTTTTT.

This clone was recorded a few times. This rearrangement joins TRBV5-1 to TRBJ2-7; 10 positions agree with TRBD1. The V segment lost 0 bases and the J segment 2 bases; nucleotides outside the gene matches: 2. CDR1 is SGHRS and CDR2 is YFSETQ in the germline V gene. The CDR3 loop spans 15 amino acids. The CDR3 loop reads CASSLGTGGTYEQYF. The CDR3 DNA follows: TGCGCCAGCAGCTTGGGGACAGGGGGGACCTACGAGCAGTACTTC.

V usage is TRBV7-9 and J usage is TRBJ1-2, with D perhaps matching TRBD1 (5 bases). CDR3 length equals 15 residues. Trimming removed 0 bases at V and 3 bases at J, with 11 bases between. Germline values: CDR1 SEHNR, CDR2 FQNEAQ (reference sequence). CDR3 sequence reads: CASSLARSGYYGYTF. The CDR3 coding sequence is TGTGCCAGCAGCTTAGCCCGATCAGGGTACTATGGCTACACCTTC.

The V call is TRBV7-6, the J call TRBJ1-3, with D tentatively TRBD1 (6 bases). Trimming cost V 1 base and J 0 bases, with 16 bases left between them. The CDR3 has 18 amino acids. The germline V gene has CDR1 SGHVS and CDR2 FNYEAQ. The CDR3 nucleotides are TGTGCCAGCAGCTTAGGAGTGGCAGGGGCGACCTCTGGAAACACCATATATTTT. It translates to CASSLGVAGATSGNTIYF.

The chain uses TRBV2 and TRBJ1-4; TRBD1 matches 9 bases. The CDR3 spans 15 residues. The germline V gene has CDR1 SNHLY and CDR2 FYNNEI. V dropped 6 bases and J dropped 5; count of bases not matched to a gene: 7. The CDR3 nucleotides are TGTGCCAGCAGGAGGCCGGGACAGGGAAATGAAAAACTGTTTTTT. Its translation: CASRRPGQGNEKLFF.

This clone was seen once. This chain uses TRBV19 with TRBJ1-3; D uncertain. The germline V and J ends were trimmed by 7 bases and 0 bases, with 13 bases remaining between them. Germline V gives CDR1 LNHDA, CDR2 SQIVND (reference sequence). The CDR3 is 15 residues long. This CDR3 is CASTTTSLSGNTIYF. Written as DNA, the CDR3 is TGTGCCAGTACCACGACATCCCTCTCTGGAAACACCATATATTTT.

This chain uses TRBV24-1 with TRBJ2-3, with 8 bases aligning to TRBD1. This CDR3 has 16 residues. The J segment lost 4 bases and the V segment lost 5 bases, leaving 10 bases of the junction unmatched. Germline CDR1 and CDR2: KGHDR and SFDVKD. CDR3 nucleotide sequence: TGTGCCACCAGTGCCACGGGACAGGTTGGCCCAGATACGCAGTATTTT. As protein: CATSATGQVGPDTQYF.

This rearrangement joins TRBV11-2 to TRBJ2-2, with 8 bases fitting TRBD2. Losses at the gene ends were 11 bases for V and 5 bases for J; bases not matched to a gene: 13. The CDR3 has 15 amino acids. Germline V gene data show CDR1 as SGHAT and CDR2 as FQNNGV. The CDR3 region is CAVVPGGAATGELFF. Here the CDR3 DNA reads TGTGCCGTGGTCCCCGGGGGGGCGGCTACCGGGGAGCTGTTTTTT.

V is TRBV2 and J is TRBJ1-5; D possibly corresponds to TRBD1 (6 bases). The CDR3 covers 15 residues. Germline CDR1 reads SNHLY; CDR2 reads FYNNEI. Trimming took off 4 bases at V and 5 bases at J, with 15 bases between the two ends. CDR3 protein: CASSVWRGGDQPQHF. The CDR3 DNA is TGTGCCAGCAGTGTTTGGCGAGGGGGAGATCAGCCCCAGCATTTT.

This chain links TRBV4-2 with TRBJ2-3; 12 bases line up with TRBD2. V shed 8 bases, J shed 6 bases, and the junction held 9 bases outside the gene matches. Germline CDR1 LGHNA, CDR2 YNFKEQ. The CDR3 is 15 residues long. The CDR3 coding sequence is TGTGCCAGCTCACGACTAGCGGGAGAGACGGATACGCAGTATTTT. It codes for CASSRLAGETDTQYF.

The CDR3 spells CASYNQGGARDTEAFF. Written as DNA, the CDR3 is TGTGCCAGCTACAATCAAGGGGGGGCGCGGGACACTGAAGCTTTCTTT. The chain recombines TRBV27 with TRBJ1-1; tentatively, D is TRBD1 (6 bases). The CDR3 sequence is 16 residues long. Germline lookup yields CDR1 MNHEY and CDR2 SMNVEV (reference sequence). V gave up 8 bases and J gave up 3 bases, with 22 bases separating them.

The gene calls are TRBV24-1 and TRBJ2-3, with TRBD2 matching over 11 bases. Germline V gene sequence: CDR1 KGHDR, CDR2 SFDVKD. J gave up 6 bases and V 3 bases, and 7 bases lay outside the gene matches. The CDR3 is 16 amino acids. The chain's CDR3 is CATSDRLAGGIDTQYF. In nucleotides, the CDR3 is TGTGCCACCAGTGATAGGCTAGCGGGAGGCATCGATACGCAGTATTTT.

This chain joins TRBV3-1 (or the pseudogene TRBV3-2) and TRBJ2-7, with D tentatively TRBD2 (6 bases). Germline V gives CDR1 LGHDT, CDR2 YNNKEL (reference sequence). The CDR3 contains 15 residues. V lost 0 bases and J 2 bases, leaving 11 bases between the germline ends. The CDR3, as DNA: TGTGCCAGCAGCCAAGATAGTACGGGGGCCTACGAGCAGTACTTC. This gives the protein CASSQDSTGAYEQYF.

The rearrangement uses TRBV5-1 and TRBJ2-3, with TRBD2 matching over 7 bases. The CDR3 covers 15 residues. The J segment lost 5 bases and the V segment lost 5 bases, leaving 11 bases of the junction unmatched. Germline-derived CDR1 and CDR2 are SGHRS and YFSETQ. In nucleotides, the CDR3 is TGCGCCAGCAGGTGGCTAGCGGAGGGGAGAGATACGCAGTATTTT. This translates into CASRWLAEGRDTQYF.

The rearrangement joins TRBV13 to TRBJ2-1; a weak D match, TRBD2 (6 bases). The length of the CDR3 is 15 residues. Germline V gene data show CDR1 as PRHDT and CDR2 as FYEKMQ (reference sequence). V lost 5 bases and J lost 2, with 13 bases in between. DNA for the CDR3: TGTGCCAGCAGCCTCGGGACTTCTCCCTACAATGAGCAGTTCTTC. Residues: CASSLGTSPYNEQFF.

This chain links TRBV7-2 with TRBJ2-3; no reliable D call. In germline, CDR1 is SGHTA, CDR2 FQGNSA. V shed 2 bases and J shed 3 bases, with 6 bases lying between them. The CDR3 has 13 residues. CDR3: CASSLPLTDTQYF. The CDR3 coding sequence is TGTGCCAGCAGCTTACCCTTAACAGATACGCAGTATTTT.

The gene calls are TRBV3-1 (or the pseudogene TRBV3-2) and TRBJ2-5; 15 positions agree with TRBD2. CDR3 size: 15 residues. Germline CDR1 reads LGHDT; CDR2 reads YNNKEL (reference sequence). J lost 8 bases, V lost 4 bases, and 5 bases had no gene match. The CDR3 loop reads CASSLGGLAGGTQYF. DNA for the CDR3: TGTGCCAGCAGCCTAGGGGGACTAGCGGGAGGAACCCAGTACTTC.

This chain links TRBV11-2 with TRBJ2-7; D gene unclear. Germline assignment: CDR1 SGHAT and CDR2 FQNNGV. V lost 5 bases, J lost 3 bases, and 5 bases lay in between. The CDR3 is made up of 11 amino acids. The CDR3 reads CASSGSYEQYV. As DNA, the CDR3 is TGTGCCAGCAGCGGCAGCTACGAGCAGTACGTC.

V usage is TRBV27 and J usage is TRBJ2-3, with 16 nucleotides matching TRBD2. The length of the CDR3 is 20 residues. Germline-derived CDR1 and CDR2 are MNHEY and SMNVEV (reference sequence). Unmatched junction bases numbered 18, after V lost 7 bases and J lost 5 bases. This CDR3 is CASNLGCSGTSGRAGDTQYF. Here the CDR3 DNA reads TGTGCCAGCAATTTGGGTTGCTCCGGGACTAGCGGGAGGGCCGGAGATACGCAGTATTTT.

V gene TRBV5-1 combines with J gene TRBJ1-1; 7 bases agree with TRBD1. The J segment lost 0 bases and the V segment lost 3 bases, leaving 5 bases of the junction unmatched. Germline V gives CDR1 SGHRS, CDR2 YFSETQ. The CDR3 has 15 residues. This chain's CDR3 is CASSWGTVMNTEAFF. CDR3 DNA: TGCGCCAGCAGCTGGGGGACAGTGATGAACACTGAAGCTTTCTTT.

V is TRBV5-1 and J is TRBJ1-1; no firm D call. V lost 2 bases and J lost 9, with 11 bases in between. Germline CDR1 and CDR2: SGHRS and YFSETQ. CDR3 length equals 12 residues. The CDR3 nucleotides read TGCGCCAGCAGCTTCCAGGAAGGCAAAGCTTTCTTT. Its translation: CASSFQEGKAFF. Together with reference TRBV5-1 and TRBJ1-1, the CDR3 gives the full variable domain: KAGVTQTPRYLIKTRGQQVTLSCSPISGHRSVSWYQQTPGQGLQFLFEYFSETQRNKGNFPGRFSGRQFSNSRSEMNVSTLELGDSALYLCASSFQEGKAFFGQGTRLTVV.

The rearrangement links TRBV28 to TRBJ1-5, with a tentative D call TRBD1 (5 bases). This CDR3 contains 16 residues. CDR1 is MDHEN, CDR2 SYDVKM, per germline. The ends were cut back, 5 bases at V and 6 bases at J, with 20 bases in the middle. The CDR3: CASSPEGRGAGQPQHF. CDR3 nucleotides: TGTGCCAGCAGTCCCGAAGGGAGGGGTGCTGGTCAGCCCCAGCATTTT.

The chain carries TRBV11-2 and TRBJ2-3, with 11 bases identical to TRBD2. The CDR3 runs to 17 residues. Germline CDR1 SGHAT, CDR2 FQNNGV. V lost 2 bases, J lost 5 bases, and 9 bases stayed unmatched. Here the CDR3 DNA reads TGTGCCAGCAGCTTATGGACTAGCGGGTTCTTCGGAGATACGCAGTATTTT. Amino acids: CASSLWTSGFFGDTQYF.